This T cell receptor (beta chain) came from a study of blood T cell repertoires in COVID-19. Assay used: immunoSEQ multiplex PCR; TCRdb lists only in-frame clones, some missing. Here the sample spans 130,000 or so clones, about four fifths being singletons. The sequence was obtained from an elderly man with acute or convalescent COVID-19. Sample: peripheral blood.

CDR3 in amino acids: CASSLGGSNTGELFF. The CDR3 nucleotides read TGTGCCAGCAGCTTGGGAGGCTCGAACACCGGGGAGCTGTTTTTT. The chain carries TRBV5-6 and TRBJ2-2, with D hard to call. In germline, CDR1 is SGHDT, CDR2 YYEEEE. V lost 0 bases and J lost 0, with 6 bases in between. CDR3 size: 15 residues.